These 32 T cell receptor beta chains originate from one sample sequenced in a study of blood T cell repertoires in COVID-19. The assay was immunoSEQ multiplex PCR, and TCRdb's table has in-frame clones only and misses some. The sample yields 270,000 or so clones, approximately 87% seen once. The sequenced sample was peripheral blood. The receptors derive from a woman aged 25-40 years with COVID-19, enrolled during active disease.

The chain carries TRBV10-3 and TRBJ2-3, with a weak D call TRBD2 (6 bases). The CDR3 is 14 residues long. Trimming stripped 8 bases from V and 2 bases from J, with 14 bases between. Germline assignment: CDR1 ENHRY and CDR2 SYGVKD. In DNA form, the CDR3 reads TGTGCCATCGGAGGGAGGATAAACACAGATACGCAGTATTTT. Its translation: CAIGGRINTDTQYF.

This clone showed up just a few times. The gene calls are TRBV5-1 and TRBJ1-6; TRBD1 matches at 8 bases. V lost 0 bases to trimming and J lost 10 bases; unmatched junction nucleotides: 6. The CDR3 is made up of 15 amino acids. Looked up from germline, CDR1 is SGHRS and CDR2 is YFSETQ. The CDR3 reads CASSLAGGNRSPLHF. As DNA, the CDR3 is TGCGCCAGCAGCTTGGCAGGGGGCAACCGGTCACCCCTCCACTTT.

This rearrangement joins TRBV20-1 to TRBJ1-5; D gene unclear. The V gene lost 3 bases and the J gene lost 0 bases, with 12 bases spanning the gap. CDR1 and CDR2 from the germline V gene are DFQATT and SNEGSKA (reference sequence). The CDR3 is made up of 15 amino acids. The CDR3 protein is CSASRPGNSNQPQHF. The DNA of the CDR3 is TGCAGTGCTAGTCGCCCGGGGAATAGCAATCAGCCCCAGCATTTT.

The chain is built from TRBV14 and TRBJ1-3, with unresolved D. This CDR3 contains 16 residues. From germline, CDR1 is SGHDN and CDR2 FVKESK. V was clipped by 0 bases and J by 0 bases, with 9 bases between them. The CDR3 coding sequence is TGTGCCAGCAGCCAAGAGAGCGAGGGCTCTGGAAACACCATATATTTT. It yields the protein CASSQESEGSGNTIYF.

V usage is TRBV29-1 and J usage is TRBJ2-2; 7 bases line up with TRBD1. Germline V gene sequence: CDR1 SQVTM, CDR2 ANQGSEA. With V trimmed by 6 bases and J by 5 bases, 6 bases remained unmatched. The CDR3 extends over 13 amino acids. The CDR3 region is CSVNRGATGELFF. DNA of the CDR3: TGCAGCGTGAACAGGGGTGCAACCGGGGAGCTGTTTTTT.

This chain connects TRBV11-2 to TRBJ2-7; tentatively, D is TRBD1 (6 bases). CDR3 length: 14 amino acids. The germline CDR1 and CDR2 sequences are SGHAT and FQNNGV. V was shortened by 5 bases and J by 2 bases, with 13 bases between the two germline ends. The CDR3 nucleotides read TGTGCCAGCAGCCTGGGACACCACACCTACGAGCAGTACTTC. Translated, it gives CASSLGHHTYEQYF. Full variable domain (remainder filled in from reference TRBV11-2 and TRBJ2-7): EAGVAQSPRYKIIEKRQSVAFWCNPISGHATLYWYQQILGQGPKLLIQFQNNGVVDDSQLPKDRFSAERLKGVDSTLKIQPAKLEDSAVYLCASSLGHHTYEQYFGPGTRLTVT.

This clone has only a few counts. The chain is built from TRBV29-1 and TRBJ2-7, with 11 bases that match TRBD2. Germline-derived CDR1 and CDR2 are SQVTM and ANQGSEA. Losses at the gene ends were 6 bases for V and 1 base for J; bases not matched to a gene: 11. The CDR3 has 16 residues. CDR3 loop: CSVVGLAGRTSYEQYF. The CDR3 DNA sequence: TGCAGCGTAGTCGGACTAGCGGGCCGAACTTCCTACGAGCAGTACTTC.

Notes on this clone: Because it lacks the conserved phenylalanine or tryptophan at the end, this CDR3 is likely a read error. No DNA is shown, since the ends of the CDR3 on it are uncertain; the CDR3 is the one TCRdb lists. The rearrangement uses TRBV2 and TRBJ1-4; the listed D gene, TRBD1, was not tested against the DNA. The CDR3 contains 9 residues when both ends are counted. Per the germline V gene, CDR1 is SNHLY and CDR2 is FYNNEI. CDR3 protein: CASRTTLPS.

This rearrangement joins TRBV6-6 to TRBJ1-5; D ambiguous. Germline lookup yields CDR1 MNHNY and CDR2 SVGAGI (reference sequence). Trimming left V 7 bases short and J 0 bases short, with 10 bases between. This CDR3 is built from 14 residues. DNA for the CDR3: TGTGCCAGCAACGAGGCCCCTAGCAATCAGCCCCAGCATTTT. It encodes CASNEAPSNQPQHF.

This chain links TRBV7-8 with TRBJ2-7; 9 bases fit TRBD1. CDR3 length: 16 amino acids. Germline V gives CDR1 SGHVS, CDR2 FQNEAQ. The trim removed 5 bases at V and 6 bases at J, leaving 14 bases unmatched. DNA for the CDR3: TGTGCCAGCAGCCCCCCCGGACAGGGGTTATTGGGCGAGCAGTACTTC. It codes for CASSPPGQGLLGEQYF.

This clone was recorded once. The chain carries TRBV29-1 and TRBJ2-7, with TRBD1 matching over 8 bases. The V and J ends lost 4 bases and 2 bases, in that order; junction bases with no gene match: 4. The V gene's germline CDR1 is SQVTM and CDR2 ANQGSEA. The CDR3 covers 13 residues. In DNA form, the CDR3 reads TGCAGCGTTGGTCAGGGGGCGACCTACGAGCAGTACTTC. This gives the protein CSVGQGATYEQYF.

The chain combines TRBV18 with TRBJ1-2, with D tentatively TRBD1 (5 bases). The ends were cut back, 0 bases at V and 3 bases at J, with 8 bases in the middle. The V gene's germline CDR1 is KGHSH and CDR2 LQKENI. The CDR3 is 14 amino acids. In DNA form, the CDR3 reads TGTGCCAGCTCACCACCTCCGGGGGACTATGGCTACACCTTC. Translating gives CASSPPPGDYGYTF.

The V call is TRBV1, the J call TRBJ2-1; the table names TRBD2, a call not compared with the DNA. TRBV1 is annotated as a pseudogene. CDR3 size: 17 residues. Here the CDR3 DNA reads TGCACCAGCCCTACCGGGACTAGCGGGGGGCCGTACAATGAGCAGTTCTTC. This gives the protein CTSPTGTSGGPYNEQFF.

This chain joins TRBV5-4 and TRBJ2-5, with TRBD1 as a possible D gene (5 bases). Trimming took off 4 bases at V and 2 bases at J, with 15 bases between the two ends. CDR3 length: 15 amino acids. Germline V lookup: CDR1 SGHNT, CDR2 YYREEE (reference sequence). The CDR3 loop reads CASSQLGAKQETQYF. Here the CDR3 DNA reads TGTGCCAGCAGCCAACTTGGGGCAAAACAAGAGACCCAGTACTTC.

The V and J genes are TRBV18 and TRBJ2-7; the match to TRBD1 covers 8 bases. There are 15 residues in the CDR3. V gave up 2 bases and J gave up 2 bases; unmatched junction bases: 5. CDR1 and CDR2 (germline): KGHSH, LQKENI. Written as DNA, the CDR3 is TGTGCCAGCTCACCAGGAGGACAGGGCCCCTACGAGCAGTACTTC. It translates to CASSPGGQGPYEQYF.

The genes are TRBV2 and TRBJ2-2, with 10 bases identical to TRBD1. Looked up from germline, CDR1 is SNHLY and CDR2 is FYNNEI. The CDR3 has 15 residues. The junction had 7 bases not matched to a gene; V was cut back by 6 bases and J by 6 bases. The CDR3: CASRSDRGPAGELFF. For the CDR3, the DNA is TGTGCCAGCAGAAGCGACAGGGGGCCCGCCGGGGAGCTGTTTTTT.

The chain couples TRBV7-8 to TRBJ2-1; D call uncertain. Trimming took off 5 bases at V and 2 bases at J, with 7 bases between the two ends. Germline V lookup: CDR1 SGHVS, CDR2 FQNEAQ. The CDR3 extends over 13 amino acids. In DNA, the CDR3 is TGTGCCAGCAGCCCTGTAACCTACAATGAGCAGTTCTTC. This codes for CASSPVTYNEQFF.

This chain uses TRBV27 with TRBJ1-1; 12 bases align to TRBD1. The CDR3 loop spans 15 amino acids. Germline values: CDR1 MNHEY, CDR2 SMNVEV (reference sequence). J was trimmed by 4 bases and V by 4 bases; bases with no gene match: 4. The CDR3 here is CASSSGTGGGTEAFF. CDR3 sequence (DNA): TGTGCCAGCAGTTCTGGGACAGGGGGCGGCACTGAAGCTTTCTTT.

This chain uses TRBV6-4 with TRBJ1-3; D may be TRBD1 (6 bases). Germline CDR1 and CDR2: MRHNA and SNTAGT. The germline V and J ends were trimmed by 6 bases and 3 bases, with 21 bases remaining between them. This CDR3 spans 17 amino acids. This CDR3 is CASSPQGIGLFGNTIYF. The CDR3, as DNA: TGTGCCAGCAGCCCACAGGGTATTGGGCTCTTTGGAAACACCATATATTTT.

The chain is built from TRBV6-5 and TRBJ2-7, with 9 nucleotides matching TRBD1. In germline, CDR1 is MNHEY, CDR2 SVGAGI. The CDR3 has 13 amino acids. Trimming removed 8 bases from V and 6 bases from J; junction bases left unmatched: 8. This CDR3 reads CASGRDRVGEQYF. For the CDR3, the DNA is TGTGCCAGCGGACGGGACAGGGTAGGCGAGCAGTACTTC.

V and J are TRBV6-5 and TRBJ1-6, with 7 bases identical to TRBD1. Germline CDR1 MNHEY, CDR2 SVGAGI. The ends lost 8 bases at V and 15 bases at J; junction bases unmatched: 7. The CDR3 runs 11 residues. The CDR3 spells CASSDRTLLHF. CDR3 bases: TGTGCCAGCTCGGACAGGACCCTCCTCCACTTT.

CDR3 protein: CASTQGAASYEQYF. CDR3 sequence (DNA): TGTGCCAGTACTCAGGGGGCAGCATCCTACGAGCAGTACTTC. The chain joins TRBV6-5 to TRBJ2-7; 8 positions match TRBD1. V lost 9 bases to trimming and J lost 1 base; unmatched junction nucleotides: 8. The length of the CDR3 is 14 residues. Germline lookup yields CDR1 MNHEY and CDR2 SVGAGI.

The genes are TRBV6-5 and TRBJ1-2; perhaps TRBD1 as D (5 bases). With 4 bases removed from V and 12 bases from J, the gap between germline ends came to 18 bases. This CDR3 spans 13 amino acids. The germline V gene has CDR1 MNHEY and CDR2 SVGAGI. As DNA, the CDR3 is TGTGCCAGCAGTTTCGGGTCGGGGGTCAATAACACCTTC. Residues: CASSFGSGVNNTF.

The chain couples TRBV5-8 to TRBJ1-2; 7 bases match TRBD1. The length of the CDR3 is 12 residues. V shed 3 bases and J 8 bases; nucleotides not matched to a gene: 4. Germline CDR1 SGHTS, CDR2 YDEGEE. The CDR3 region has the DNA TGTGCCAGCAGCTACGGGGACAGAGGCTACACCTTC. Protein: CASSYGDRGYTF. The full variable domain, with the rest looked up from reference TRBV5-8 and TRBJ1-2, is EAGVTQSPTHLIKTRGQQATLRCSPISGHTSVYWYQQALGLGLQFLLWYDEGEERNRGNFPPRFSGRQFPNYSSELNVNALELEDSALYLCASSYGDRGYTFGSGTRLTVV.

The chain combines TRBV28 with TRBJ1-1; no clear D gene. V was shortened by 1 base and J by 6 bases, with 9 bases between the two germline ends. This CDR3 has 13 residues. CDR1 and CDR2 (germline): MDHEN, SYDVKM. CDR3 DNA: TGTGCCAGCAGTTTATCCGCAGTACCTGAAGCTTTCTTT. Protein: CASSLSAVPEAFF.

V and J are TRBV23-1 and TRBJ2-7; D is perhaps TRBD1 (6 bases). TRBV23-1 is classed as an ORF, of uncertain function. CDR3 length equals 14 residues. V lost 4 bases and J 3 bases, leaving 13 bases between the germline ends. The DNA for the CDR3 is TGCGCCAGCAGTCCCGACAGGATCATCTACGAGCAGTACTTC. It yields the protein CASSPDRIIYEQYF.

J is TRBJ1-1 and V is TRBV6-6; possibly TRBD1 for D (5 bases). Germline CDR1 reads MNHNY; CDR2 reads SVGAGI (reference sequence). Trimming left V 8 bases short and J 0 bases short, with 13 bases between. This CDR3 region has 14 residues. The CDR3 sequence: CASSKTGLNTEAFF. In nucleotides, the CDR3 is TGTGCCAGCTCCAAAACAGGATTGAACACTGAAGCTTTCTTT.

About this clone: Other DNA sequences in the sample encode the same CDR3. The chain is built from TRBV27 and TRBJ2-7; D is perhaps TRBD1 (5 bases). V was pared by 3 bases and J by 0 bases, with 6 bases between. This CDR3 comprises 13 residues. CDR1 is MNHEY, CDR2 SMNVEV, per germline (reference sequence). CDR3 DNA sequence: TGTGCCAGCAGTTTGGGGCCCTCCTACGAGCAGTACTTC. Amino acids: CASSLGPSYEQYF.

V gene TRBV18 combines with J gene TRBJ2-1, with a tentative D call TRBD1 (6 bases). Between the trimmed V and J ends, which lost 1 base and 0 bases, there was a span of 10 bases. The CDR3 length is 16 residues. CDR1 and CDR2 from the germline V gene are KGHSH and LQKENI. The CDR3 sequence: CASSPRTGSSYNEQFF. DNA of the CDR3: TGTGCCAGCTCACCACGAACAGGGAGCTCCTACAATGAGCAGTTCTTC.

V is TRBV7-7 and J is TRBJ2-5; 14 bases line up with TRBD2. J gave up 3 bases and V 5 bases, and 5 bases lay outside the gene matches. The CDR3 loop spans 16 amino acids. Germline V gene data show CDR1 as SSHAT and CDR2 as FNYEAQ (reference sequence). As DNA, the CDR3 is TGTGCCAGCAGCGTGGGACTAGCGGGGGCTGAAGAGACCCAGTACTTC. As protein: CASSVGLAGAEETQYF.

The chain recombines TRBV19 with TRBJ2-5; TRBD2 agrees at 8 bases. Per germline, CDR1 LNHDA and CDR2 SQIVND (reference sequence). The ends lost 3 bases at V and 1 base at J; junction bases unmatched: 7. The CDR3 has 16 amino acids. The CDR3 region has the DNA TGTGCCAGTAGTATTGCGGGGGGAATCCGCCAAGAGACCCAGTACTTC. It codes for CASSIAGGIRQETQYF. Complete variable domain (other parts from reference TRBV19 and TRBJ2-5): DGGITQSPKYLFRKEGQNVTLSCEQNLNHDAMYWYRQDPGQGLRLIYYSQIVNDFQKGDIAEGYSVSREKKESFPLTVTSAQKNPTAFYLCASSIAGGIRQETQYFGPGTRLLVL.

V is TRBV12-5 and J is TRBJ2-2; the D is unclear. The germline V gene encodes CDR1 LGHNT and CDR2 FRNRAP. There are 15 residues in the CDR3. V gave up 7 bases and J gave up 0 bases, with 12 bases separating them. The CDR3 spells CASALYGANTGELFF. CDR3 bases: TGTGCTAGTGCGCTTTACGGAGCGAACACCGGGGAGCTGTTTTTT.